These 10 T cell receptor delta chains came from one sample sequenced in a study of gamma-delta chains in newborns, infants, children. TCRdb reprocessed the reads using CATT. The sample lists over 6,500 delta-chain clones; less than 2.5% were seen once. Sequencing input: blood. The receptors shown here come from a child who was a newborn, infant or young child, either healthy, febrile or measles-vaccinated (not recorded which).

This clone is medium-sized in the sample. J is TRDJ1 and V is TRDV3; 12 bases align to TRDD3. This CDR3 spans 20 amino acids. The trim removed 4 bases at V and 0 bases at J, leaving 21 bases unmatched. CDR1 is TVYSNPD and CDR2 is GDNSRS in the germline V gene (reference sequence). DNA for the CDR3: TGTGCCTCCGTGGTGCTGGGGGATACGCGTGCCCCCCTGTACACCGATAAACTCATCTTT. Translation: CASVVLGDTRAPLYTDKLIF.

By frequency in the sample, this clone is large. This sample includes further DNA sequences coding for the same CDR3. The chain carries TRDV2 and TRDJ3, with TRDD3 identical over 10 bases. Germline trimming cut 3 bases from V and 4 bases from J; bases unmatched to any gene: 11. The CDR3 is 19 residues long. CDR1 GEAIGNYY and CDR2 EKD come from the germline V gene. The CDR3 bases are TGTGCCTGTGACCCCGGTACTGGGGGATTTACGTGGGACACCCGACAGATGTTTTTC. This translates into CACDPGTGGFTWDTRQMFF.

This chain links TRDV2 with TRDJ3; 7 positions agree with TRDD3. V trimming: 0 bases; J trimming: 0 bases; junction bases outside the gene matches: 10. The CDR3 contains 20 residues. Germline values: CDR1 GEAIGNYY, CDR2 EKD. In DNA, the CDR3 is TGTGCCTGTGACACCGCCTGGGGGGTTTTCAGCTCCTGGGACACCCGACAGATGTTTTTC. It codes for CACDTAWGVFSSWDTRQMFF.

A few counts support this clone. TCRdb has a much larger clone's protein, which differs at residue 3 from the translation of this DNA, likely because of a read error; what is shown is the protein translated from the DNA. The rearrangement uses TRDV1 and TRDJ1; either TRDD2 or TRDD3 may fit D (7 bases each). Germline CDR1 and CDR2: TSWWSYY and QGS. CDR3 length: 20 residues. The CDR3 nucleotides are TGTGCTCCTGGGGAATATCGTTCCTACGTGGGGGACGCGGGCACCGATAAACTCATCTTT. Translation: CAPGEYRSYVGDAGTDKLIF.

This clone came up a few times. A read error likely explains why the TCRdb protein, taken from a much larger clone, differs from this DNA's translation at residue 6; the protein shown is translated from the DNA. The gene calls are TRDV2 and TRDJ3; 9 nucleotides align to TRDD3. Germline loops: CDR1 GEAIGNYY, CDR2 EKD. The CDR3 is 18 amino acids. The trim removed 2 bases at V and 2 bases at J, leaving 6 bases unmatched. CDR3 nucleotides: TGTGCCTGTGACATACGGGGGGATACCGCCTGGGACACCCGACAGATGTTTTTC. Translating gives CACDIRGDTAWDTRQMFF.

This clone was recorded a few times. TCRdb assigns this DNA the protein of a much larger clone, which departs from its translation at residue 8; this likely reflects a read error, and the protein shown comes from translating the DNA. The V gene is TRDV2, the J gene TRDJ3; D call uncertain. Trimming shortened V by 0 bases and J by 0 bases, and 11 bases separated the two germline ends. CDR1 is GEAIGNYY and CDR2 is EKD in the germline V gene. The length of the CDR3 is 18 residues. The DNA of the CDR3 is TGTGCCTGTGACACCGTACTGTGGAGCTCCTGGGACACCCGACAGATGTTTTTC. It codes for CACDTVLWSSWDTRQMFF.

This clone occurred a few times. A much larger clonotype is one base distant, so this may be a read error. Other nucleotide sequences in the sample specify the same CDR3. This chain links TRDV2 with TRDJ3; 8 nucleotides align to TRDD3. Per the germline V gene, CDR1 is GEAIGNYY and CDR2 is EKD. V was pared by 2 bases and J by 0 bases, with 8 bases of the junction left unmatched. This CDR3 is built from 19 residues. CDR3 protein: CACDNTGGYSSWDTRQMFF. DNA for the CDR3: TGTGCCTGTGACAATACTGGGGGGTACAGCTCCTGGGACACCCGACAGATGTTTTTC.

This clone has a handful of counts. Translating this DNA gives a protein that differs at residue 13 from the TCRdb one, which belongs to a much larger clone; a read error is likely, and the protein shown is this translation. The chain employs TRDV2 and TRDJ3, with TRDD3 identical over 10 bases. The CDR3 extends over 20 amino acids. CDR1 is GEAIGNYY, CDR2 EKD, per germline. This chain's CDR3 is CACDTGRGGGYSRDTRQMFF. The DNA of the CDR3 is TGTGCCTGTGACACCGGACGAGGTGGGGGATACTCCCGGGACACCCGACAGATGTTTTTC.

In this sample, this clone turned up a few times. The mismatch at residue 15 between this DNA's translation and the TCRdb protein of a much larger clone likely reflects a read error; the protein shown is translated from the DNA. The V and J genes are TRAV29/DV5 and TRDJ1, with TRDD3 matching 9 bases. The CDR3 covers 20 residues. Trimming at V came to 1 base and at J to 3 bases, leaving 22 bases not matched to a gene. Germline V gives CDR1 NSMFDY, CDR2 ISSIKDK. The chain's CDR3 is CAASPSPYWGNLRYADKLIF. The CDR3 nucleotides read TGTGCAGCAAGCCCTTCCCCTTACTGGGGGAACTTAAGGTACGCCGATAAACTCATCTTT.

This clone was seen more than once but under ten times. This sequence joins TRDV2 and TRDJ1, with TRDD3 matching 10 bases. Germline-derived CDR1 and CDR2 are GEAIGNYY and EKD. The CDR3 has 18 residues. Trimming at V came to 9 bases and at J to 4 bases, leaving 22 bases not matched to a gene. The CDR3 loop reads CARVTAESGGYLGDKLIF. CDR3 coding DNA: TGTGCCCGTGTCACCGCGGAGAGTGGGGGATACCTGGGCGATAAACTCATCTTT.